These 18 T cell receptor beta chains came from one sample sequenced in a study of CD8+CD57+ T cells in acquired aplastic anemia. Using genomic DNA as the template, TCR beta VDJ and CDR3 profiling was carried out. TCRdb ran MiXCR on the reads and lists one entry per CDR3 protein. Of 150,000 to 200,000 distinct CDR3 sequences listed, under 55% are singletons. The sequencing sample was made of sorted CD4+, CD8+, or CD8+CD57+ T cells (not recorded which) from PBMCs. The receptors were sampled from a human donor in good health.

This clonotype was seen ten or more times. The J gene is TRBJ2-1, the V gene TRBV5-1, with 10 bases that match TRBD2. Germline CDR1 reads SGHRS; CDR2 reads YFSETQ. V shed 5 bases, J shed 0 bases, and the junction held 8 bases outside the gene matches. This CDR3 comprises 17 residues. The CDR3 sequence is CASRVGLAESSYNEQFF. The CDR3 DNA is TGCGCCAGCAGGGTAGGACTAGCGGAAAGCTCCTACAATGAGCAGTTCTTC.

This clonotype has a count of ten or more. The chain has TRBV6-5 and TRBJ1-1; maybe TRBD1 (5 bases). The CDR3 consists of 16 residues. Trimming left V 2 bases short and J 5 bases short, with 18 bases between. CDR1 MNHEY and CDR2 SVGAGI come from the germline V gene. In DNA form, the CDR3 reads TGTGCCAGCAGTTACGGGGGACGGATACACGGAACTGAAGCTTTCTTT. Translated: CASSYGGRIHGTEAFF.

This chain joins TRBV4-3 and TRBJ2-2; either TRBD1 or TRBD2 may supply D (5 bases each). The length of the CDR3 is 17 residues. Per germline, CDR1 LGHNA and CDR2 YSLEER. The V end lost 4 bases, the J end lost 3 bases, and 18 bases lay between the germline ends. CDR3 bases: TGCGCCAGCAGCCGAGCAGGTGGGGCGCGGGACACCGGGGAGCTGTTTTTT. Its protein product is CASSRAGGARDTGELFF.

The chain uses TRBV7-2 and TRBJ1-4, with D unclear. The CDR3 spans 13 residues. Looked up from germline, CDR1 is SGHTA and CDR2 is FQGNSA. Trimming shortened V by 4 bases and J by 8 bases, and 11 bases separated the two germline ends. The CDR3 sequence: CASSSRYGEKLFF. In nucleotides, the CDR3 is TGTGCCAGCAGCTCGAGGTACGGGGAAAAACTGTTTTTT.

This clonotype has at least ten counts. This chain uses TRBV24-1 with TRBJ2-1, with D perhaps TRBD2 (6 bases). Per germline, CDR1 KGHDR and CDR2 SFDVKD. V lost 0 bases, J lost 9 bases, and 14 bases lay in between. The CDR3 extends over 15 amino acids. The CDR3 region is CATSDLRRGIFEQFF. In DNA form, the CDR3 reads TGTGCCACCAGTGATTTGAGGAGGGGCATCTTTGAGCAGTTCTTC.

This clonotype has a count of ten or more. The CDR3 reads CASSLRGTQNSPLHF. In DNA form, the CDR3 reads TGTGCCAGCAGTTTAAGAGGGACCCAAAATTCACCCCTCCACTTT. The gene calls are TRBV12-3 or TRBV12-4 and TRBJ1-6; tentatively, D is TRBD1 (5 bases). Trimming left V 2 bases short and J 7 bases short, with 12 bases between. This CDR3 is 15 amino acids long.

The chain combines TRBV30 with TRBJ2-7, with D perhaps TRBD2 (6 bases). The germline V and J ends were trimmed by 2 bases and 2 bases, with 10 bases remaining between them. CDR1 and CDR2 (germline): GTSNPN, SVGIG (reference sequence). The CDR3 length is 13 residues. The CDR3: CAWSKGLPYEQYF. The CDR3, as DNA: TGTGCCTGGAGTAAGGGACTTCCCTACGAGCAGTACTTC.

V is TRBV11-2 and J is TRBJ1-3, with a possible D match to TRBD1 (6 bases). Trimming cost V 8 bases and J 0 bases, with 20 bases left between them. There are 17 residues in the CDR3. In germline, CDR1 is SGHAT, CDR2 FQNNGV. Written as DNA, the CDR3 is TGTGCCAGCGCCTCCGGGACACCAATCTACTCTGGAAACACCATATATTTT. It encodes CASASGTPIYSGNTIYF.

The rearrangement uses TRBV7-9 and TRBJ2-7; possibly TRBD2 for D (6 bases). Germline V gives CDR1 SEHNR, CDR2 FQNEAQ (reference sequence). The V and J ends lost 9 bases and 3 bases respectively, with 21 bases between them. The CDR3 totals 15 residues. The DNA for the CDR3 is TGTGCCAGTAGCCCCGGGGGAGGCAGATTCTACGAGCAGTACTTC. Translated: CASSPGGGRFYEQYF.

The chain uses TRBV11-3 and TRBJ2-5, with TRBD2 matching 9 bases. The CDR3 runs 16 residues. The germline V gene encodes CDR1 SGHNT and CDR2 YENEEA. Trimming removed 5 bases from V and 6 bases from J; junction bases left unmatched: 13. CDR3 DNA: TGTGCCAGCAGCGTGGCGGGACTAGCCCGAATTCAGACCCAGTACTTC. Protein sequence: CASSVAGLARIQTQYF. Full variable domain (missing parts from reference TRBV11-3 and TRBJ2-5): EAGVVQSPRYKIIEKKQPVAFWCNPISGHNTLYWYLQNLGQGPELLIRYENEEAVDDSQLPKDRFSAERLKGVDSTLKIQPAELGDSAVYLCASSVAGLARIQTQYFGPGTRLLVL.

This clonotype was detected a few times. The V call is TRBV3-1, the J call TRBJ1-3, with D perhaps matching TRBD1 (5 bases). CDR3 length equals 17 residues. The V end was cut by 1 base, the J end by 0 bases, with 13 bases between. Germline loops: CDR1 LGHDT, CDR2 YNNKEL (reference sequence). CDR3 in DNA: TGTGCCAGCAGCCAAGGATCAGGGCTAGGCTCTGGAAACACCATATATTTT. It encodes CASSQGSGLGSGNTIYF.

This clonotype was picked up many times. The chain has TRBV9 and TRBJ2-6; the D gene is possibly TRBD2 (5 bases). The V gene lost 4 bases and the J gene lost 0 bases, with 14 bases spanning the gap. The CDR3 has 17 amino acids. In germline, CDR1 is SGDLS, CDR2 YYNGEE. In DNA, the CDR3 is TGTGCCAGCAGCCCCCAAGTAGCGAGCTCTGGGGCCAACGTCCTGACTTTC. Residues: CASSPQVASSGANVLTF.

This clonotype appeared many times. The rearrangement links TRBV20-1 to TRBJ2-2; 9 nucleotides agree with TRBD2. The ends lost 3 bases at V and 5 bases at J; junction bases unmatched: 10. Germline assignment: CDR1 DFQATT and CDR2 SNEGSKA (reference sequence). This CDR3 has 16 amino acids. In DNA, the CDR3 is TGCAGTGCTAGGGGAATAGCGGGAGAGTGGACCGGGGAGCTGTTTTTT. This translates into CSARGIAGEWTGELFF.

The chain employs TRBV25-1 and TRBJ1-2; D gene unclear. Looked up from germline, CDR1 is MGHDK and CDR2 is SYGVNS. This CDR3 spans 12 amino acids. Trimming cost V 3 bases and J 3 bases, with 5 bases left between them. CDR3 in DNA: TGTGCCAGCAGTGATTATGACTATGGCTACACCTTC. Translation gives CASSDYDYGYTF.

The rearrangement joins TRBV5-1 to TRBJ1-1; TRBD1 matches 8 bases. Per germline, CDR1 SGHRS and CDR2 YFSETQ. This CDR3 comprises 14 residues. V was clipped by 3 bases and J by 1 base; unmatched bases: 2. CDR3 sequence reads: CASSSDRGNTEAFF. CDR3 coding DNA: TGCGCCAGCAGCTCCGACAGGGGGAACACTGAAGCTTTCTTT.

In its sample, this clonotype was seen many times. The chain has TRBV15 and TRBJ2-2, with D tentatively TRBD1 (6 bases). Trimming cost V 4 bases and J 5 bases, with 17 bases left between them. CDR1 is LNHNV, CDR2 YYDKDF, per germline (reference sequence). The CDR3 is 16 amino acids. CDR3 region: CATSNGTTLGTGELFF. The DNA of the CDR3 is TGTGCCACCAGCAACGGGACAACCCTCGGAACCGGGGAGCTGTTTTTT.

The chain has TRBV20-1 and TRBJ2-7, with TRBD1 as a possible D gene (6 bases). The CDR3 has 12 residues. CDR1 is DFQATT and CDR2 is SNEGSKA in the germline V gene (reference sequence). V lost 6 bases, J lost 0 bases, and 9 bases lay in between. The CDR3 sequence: CSARDNSYEQYF. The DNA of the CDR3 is TGCAGTGCCAGGGACAACTCCTACGAGCAGTACTTC.

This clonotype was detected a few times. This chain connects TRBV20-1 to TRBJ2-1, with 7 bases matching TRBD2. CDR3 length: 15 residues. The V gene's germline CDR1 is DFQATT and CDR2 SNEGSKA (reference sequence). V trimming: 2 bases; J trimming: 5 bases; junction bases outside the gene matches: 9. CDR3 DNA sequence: TGCAGTGCTAGATCCATACTAGCGCAAGACAATGAGCAGTTCTTC. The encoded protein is CSARSILAQDNEQFF.